This T cell receptor beta chain was found in a study of blood T cell repertoires in COVID-19. In the study overall: Both acute and convalescent COVID-19 samples were obtained from the United States, Italy and Spain.

Here immunoSEQ multiplex PCR was the method, and the copy in TCRdb shows in-frame clones only, minus some. The repertoire holds around 360,000 clones, with approximately 89% as singletons. The count of this clone is one. The CDR3 spans 14 residues. The V end was cut by 2 bases, the J end by 4 bases, with 12 bases between. Germline V gene data show CDR1 as GTSNPN and CDR2 as SVGIG (reference sequence). Sequencing used PBMCs or T cells enriched from blood (not recorded which). The chain combines TRBV30 with TRBJ1-3; unclear D gene. This clonotype originated in a man in his forties or fifties in a cohort exposed to, infected with or recovered from COVID-19 (not recorded which). The CDR3 region has the DNA TGTGCCTGGAGTCGTAAACAGTTAGGAAACACCATATATTTT. Its protein product is CAWSRKQLGNTIYF.